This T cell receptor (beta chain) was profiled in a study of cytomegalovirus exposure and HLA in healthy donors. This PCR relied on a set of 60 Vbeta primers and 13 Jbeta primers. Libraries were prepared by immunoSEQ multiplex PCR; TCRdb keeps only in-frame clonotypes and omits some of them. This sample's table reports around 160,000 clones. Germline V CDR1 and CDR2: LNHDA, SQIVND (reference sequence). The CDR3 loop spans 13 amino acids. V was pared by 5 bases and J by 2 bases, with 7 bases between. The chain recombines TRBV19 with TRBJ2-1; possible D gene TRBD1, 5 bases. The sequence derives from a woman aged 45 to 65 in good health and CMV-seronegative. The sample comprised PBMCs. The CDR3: CASSPGTYNEQFF. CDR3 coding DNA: TGTGCCAGTAGTCCAGGGACCTACAATGAGCAGTTCTTC.